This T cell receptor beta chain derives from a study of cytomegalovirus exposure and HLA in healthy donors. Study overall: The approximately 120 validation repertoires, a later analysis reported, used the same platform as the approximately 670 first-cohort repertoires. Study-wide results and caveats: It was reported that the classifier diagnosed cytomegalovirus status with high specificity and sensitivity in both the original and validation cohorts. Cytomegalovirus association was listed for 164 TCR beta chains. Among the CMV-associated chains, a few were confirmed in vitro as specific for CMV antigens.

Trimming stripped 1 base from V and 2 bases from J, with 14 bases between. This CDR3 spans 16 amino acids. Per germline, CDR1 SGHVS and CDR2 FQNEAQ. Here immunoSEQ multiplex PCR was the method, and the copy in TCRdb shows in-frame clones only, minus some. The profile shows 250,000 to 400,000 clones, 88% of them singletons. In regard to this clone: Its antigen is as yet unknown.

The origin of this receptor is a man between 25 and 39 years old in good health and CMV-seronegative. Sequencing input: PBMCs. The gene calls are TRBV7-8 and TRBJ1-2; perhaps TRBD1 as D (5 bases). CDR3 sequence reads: CASSLGHQGGNYGYTF. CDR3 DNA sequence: TGTGCCAGCAGCTTAGGTCACCAGGGTGGAAACTATGGCTACACCTTC.